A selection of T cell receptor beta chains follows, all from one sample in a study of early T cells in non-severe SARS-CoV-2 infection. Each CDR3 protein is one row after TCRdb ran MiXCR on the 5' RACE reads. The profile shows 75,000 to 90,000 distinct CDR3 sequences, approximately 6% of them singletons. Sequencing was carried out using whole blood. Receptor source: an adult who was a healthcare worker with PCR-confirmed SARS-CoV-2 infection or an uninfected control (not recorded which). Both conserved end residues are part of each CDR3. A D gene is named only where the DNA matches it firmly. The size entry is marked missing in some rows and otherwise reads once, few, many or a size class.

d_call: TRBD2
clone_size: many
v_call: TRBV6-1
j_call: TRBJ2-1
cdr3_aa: CASSPTSGGEQFF
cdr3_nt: TGTGCCAGCAGCCCCACTAGCGGGGGTGAGCAGTTCTTC

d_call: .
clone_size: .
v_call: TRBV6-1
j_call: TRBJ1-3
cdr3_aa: CASSKGLAPGNTIYF
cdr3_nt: TGTGCCAGCAGCAAGGGACTGGCCCCTGGAAACACCATATATTTT

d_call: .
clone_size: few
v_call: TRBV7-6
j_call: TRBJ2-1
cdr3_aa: CASSLVGSDEQFF
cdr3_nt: TGTGCCAGCAGCCTAGTCGGGAGCGATGAGCAGTTCTTC

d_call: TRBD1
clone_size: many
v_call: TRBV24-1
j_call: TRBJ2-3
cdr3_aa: CATRDRATDTQYF
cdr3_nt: TGTGCCACCAGAGACAGGGCCACAGATACGCAGTATTTT

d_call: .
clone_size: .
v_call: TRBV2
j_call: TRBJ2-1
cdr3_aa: CASRDSSYNEQFF
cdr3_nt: TGTGCCAGCAGGGATAGCTCCTACAATGAGCAGTTCTTC

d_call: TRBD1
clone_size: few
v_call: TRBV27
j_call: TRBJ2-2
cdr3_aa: CASSPGQGAFTGELFF
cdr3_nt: TGTGCCAGCAGTCCCGGACAGGGGGCGTTCACCGGGGAGCTGTTTTTT

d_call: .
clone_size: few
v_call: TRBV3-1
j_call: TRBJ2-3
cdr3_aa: CASSNDPYTDTQYF
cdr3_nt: TGTGCCAGCAGCAACGACCCTTACACAGATACGCAGTATTTT

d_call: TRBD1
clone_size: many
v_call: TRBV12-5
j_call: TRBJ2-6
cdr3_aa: CASGQDRVGANVLTF
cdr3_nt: TGTGCTAGTGGTCAAGACAGGGTCGGGGCCAACGTCCTGACTTTC

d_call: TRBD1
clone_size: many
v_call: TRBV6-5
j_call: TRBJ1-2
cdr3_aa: CASSYTGQGAGYTF
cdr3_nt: TGTGCCAGCAGTTACACTGGACAGGGGGCTGGCTACACCTTC

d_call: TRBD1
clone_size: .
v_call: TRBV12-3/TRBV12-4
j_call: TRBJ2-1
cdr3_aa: CASSGQGARKTYNEQFF
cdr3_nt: TGTGCCAGCAGTGGACAGGGGGCGAGAAAAACCTACAATGAGCAGTTCTTC

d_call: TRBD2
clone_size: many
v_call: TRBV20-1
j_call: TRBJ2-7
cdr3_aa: CSAREFGLAGEDEQYF
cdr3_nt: TGCAGTGCTAGAGAATTCGGACTAGCGGGGGAGGACGAGCAGTACTTC

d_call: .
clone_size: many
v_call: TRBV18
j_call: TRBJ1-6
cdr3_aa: CASSPQGTDSPLHF
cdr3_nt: TGTGCCAGCTCACCCCAGGGGACTGATTCACCCCTCCACTTT

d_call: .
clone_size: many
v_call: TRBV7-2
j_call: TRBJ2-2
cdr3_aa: CASSLQGYAGELFF
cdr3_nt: TGTGCCAGCAGCTTGCAGGGTTACGCCGGGGAGCTGTTTTTT

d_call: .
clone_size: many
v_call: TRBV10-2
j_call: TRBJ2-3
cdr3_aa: CASSAGGKADTQYF
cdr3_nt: TGCGCCAGCAGTGCTGGCGGGAAGGCAGATACGCAGTATTTT

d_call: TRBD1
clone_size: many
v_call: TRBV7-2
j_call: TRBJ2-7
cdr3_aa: CASSLEAGGVYEQYF
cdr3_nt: TGTGCCAGCAGCTTGGAGGCAGGGGGCGTCTACGAGCAGTACTTC

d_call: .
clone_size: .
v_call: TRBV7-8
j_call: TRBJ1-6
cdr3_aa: CASSLASGPNSPLHF
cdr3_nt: TGTGCCAGCAGCTTAGCGTCAGGCCCAAATTCACCCCTCCACTTT

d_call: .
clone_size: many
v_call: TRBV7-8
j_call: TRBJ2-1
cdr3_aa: CASSLAAHNEQFF
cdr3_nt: TGTGCCAGCAGCTTAGCGGCCCACAATGAGCAGTTCTTC

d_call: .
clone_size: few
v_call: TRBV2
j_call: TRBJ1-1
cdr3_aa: CASTQGMNTEAFF
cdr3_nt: TGTGCCAGCACTCAGGGTATGAACACTGAAGCTTTCTTT

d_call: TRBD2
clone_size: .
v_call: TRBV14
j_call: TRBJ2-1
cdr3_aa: CASSQGLAGGRRSGEQFF
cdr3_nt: TGTGCCAGCAGCCAAGGACTAGCGGGGGGGCGCCGGAGTGGTGAGCAGTTCTTC

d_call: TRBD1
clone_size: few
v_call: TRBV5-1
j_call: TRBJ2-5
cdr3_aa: CASSLNTGAGETQYF
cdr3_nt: TGCGCCAGCAGCTTGAACACAGGGGCGGGCGAGACCCAGTACTTC

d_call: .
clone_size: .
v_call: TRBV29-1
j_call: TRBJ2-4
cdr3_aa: CSVTGIAKNIQYF
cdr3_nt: TGCAGCGTCACAGGGATAGCCAAAAACATTCAGTACTTC

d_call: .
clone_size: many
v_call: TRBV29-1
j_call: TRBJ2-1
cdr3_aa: CSVEDSDESYNEQFF
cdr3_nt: TGCAGCGTTGAGGACAGTGACGAATCCTACAATGAGCAGTTCTTC

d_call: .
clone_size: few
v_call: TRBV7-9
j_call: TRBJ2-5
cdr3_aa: CASRTDWQETQYF
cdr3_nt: TGTGCCAGCAGAACCGACTGGCAAGAGACCCAGTACTTC

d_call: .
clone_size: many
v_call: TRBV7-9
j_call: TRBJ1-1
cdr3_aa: CASSKGWGNTEAFF
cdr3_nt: TGTGCCAGCAGCAAAGGGTGGGGGAACACTGAAGCTTTCTTT

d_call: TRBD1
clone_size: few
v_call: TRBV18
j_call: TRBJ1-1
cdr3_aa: CASSANRGGANTEAFF
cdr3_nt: TGTGCCAGCTCAGCGAACAGGGGGGGAGCGAACACTGAAGCTTTCTTT

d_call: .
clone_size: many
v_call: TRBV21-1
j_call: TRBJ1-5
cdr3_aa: CASSAPGQGHQPQHF
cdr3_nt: TGTGCCAGCAGCGCACCGGGACAGGGTCATCAGCCCCAGCATTTT

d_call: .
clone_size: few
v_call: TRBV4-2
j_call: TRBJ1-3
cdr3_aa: CASSQDRGVTGNTIYF
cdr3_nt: TGTGCCAGCAGCCAAGATCGTGGGGTCACTGGAAACACCATATATTTT

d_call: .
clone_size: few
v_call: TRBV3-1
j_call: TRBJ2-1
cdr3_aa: CASSHSSSNEQFF
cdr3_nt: TGTGCCAGCAGCCATTCTAGCAGCAATGAGCAGTTCTTC

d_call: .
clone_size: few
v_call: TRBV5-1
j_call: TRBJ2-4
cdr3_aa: CATGGREAKNIQYF
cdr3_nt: TGCGCCACCGGGGGAAGGGAAGCCAAAAACATTCAGTACTTC

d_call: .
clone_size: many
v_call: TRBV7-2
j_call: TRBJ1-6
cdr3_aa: CASRATASYNSPLHF
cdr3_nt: TGTGCCAGCAGGGCGACAGCTTCCTATAATTCACCCCTCCACTTT

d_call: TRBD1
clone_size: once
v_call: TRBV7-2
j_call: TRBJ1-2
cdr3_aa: CASSLPTRTGINYGYTF
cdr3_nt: TGTGCCAGCAGCCTACCAACCAGGACAGGGATTAACTATGGCTACACCTTC

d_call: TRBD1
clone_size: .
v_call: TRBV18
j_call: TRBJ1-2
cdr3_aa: CASSPADRGYGYTF
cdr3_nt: TGTGCCAGCTCACCGGCCGACAGGGGCTATGGCTACACCTTC

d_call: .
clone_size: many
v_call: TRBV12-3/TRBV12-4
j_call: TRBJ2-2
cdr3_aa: CASSLAERRELFF
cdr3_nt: TGTGCCAGCAGTTTAGCGGAGAGAAGGGAGCTGTTTTTT

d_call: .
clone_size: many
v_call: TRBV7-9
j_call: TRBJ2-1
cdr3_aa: CASSLGGF
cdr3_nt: TGTGCCAGCAGCTTAGGCGGGTTC

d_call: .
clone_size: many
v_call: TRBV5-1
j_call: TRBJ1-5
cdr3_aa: CASSLAGLESNQPQHF
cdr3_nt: TGCGCCAGCAGCTTGGCAGGCTTAGAGAGCAATCAGCCCCAGCATTTT

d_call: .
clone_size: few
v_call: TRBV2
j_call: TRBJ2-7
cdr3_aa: CASSTGSRREQYF
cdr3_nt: TGTGCCAGCAGCACCGGGTCCAGAAGGGAGCAGTACTTC

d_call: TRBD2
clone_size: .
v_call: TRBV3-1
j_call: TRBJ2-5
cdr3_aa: CASSPVKASGGLRETQYF
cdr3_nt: TGTGCCAGCAGCCCCGTAAAAGCTAGCGGGGGGCTGAGGGAGACCCAGTACTTC

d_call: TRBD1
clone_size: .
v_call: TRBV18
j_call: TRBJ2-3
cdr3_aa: CASQRTGSTDTQYF
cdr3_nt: TGTGCCAGCCAGCGGACAGGGAGCACAGATACGCAGTATTTT

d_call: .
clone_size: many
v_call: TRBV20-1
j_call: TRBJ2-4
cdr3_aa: CSASREETKNIQYF
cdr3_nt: TGCAGTGCTAGCAGGGAGGAGACCAAAAACATTCAGTACTTC

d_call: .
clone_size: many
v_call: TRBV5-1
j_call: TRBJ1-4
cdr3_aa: CASSLLTGANEKLFF
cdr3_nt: TGCGCCAGCAGCTTGCTAACCGGGGCTAATGAAAAACTGTTTTTT

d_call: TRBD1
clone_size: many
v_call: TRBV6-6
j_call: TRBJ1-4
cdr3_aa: CASSSEQGPRAKLFF
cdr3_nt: TGTGCCAGCAGTTCTGAACAGGGGCCCCGCGCAAAACTGTTTTTT